Below are 27 T cell receptor beta chains sequenced from a single sample in a study of T cell repertoires in cytomegalovirus infection. TCRdb re-called the reads with MiXCR, one entry per CDR3 protein. Of 210,000 or so distinct CDR3 sequences in the sample, under 8.5% were seen once. The specimen sequenced was PBMCs. Every receptor here comes from a human donor in good health (CMV status not recorded). Some clones in this sample may be carry-over from other donors' samples.

At least ten counts were recorded for this clonotype. In nucleotides, the CDR3 is TGTGCCAGCAGCTTGGTAGGGGGCAGTCAGCCCCAGCATTTT. This translates into CASSLVGGSQPQHF. The chain employs TRBV7-2 and TRBJ1-5, with TRBD1 matching 7 bases. J lost 6 bases, V lost 3 bases, and 5 bases had no gene match. Germline CDR1 SGHTA, CDR2 FQGNSA. The CDR3 loop spans 14 amino acids.

This clonotype was recorded many times. The rearrangement links TRBV6-1 to TRBJ2-3; D is unclear. V was clipped by 6 bases and J by 0 bases, with 13 bases between them. Germline CDR1 and CDR2: MNHNS and SASEGT. The CDR3 extends over 15 amino acids. The CDR3 bases are TGTGCCAGCAGGTTAGACTGGGTTAGCACAGATACGCAGTATTTT. As protein: CASRLDWVSTDTQYF.

This clonotype was seen repeatedly, ten times or more. The chain has TRBV20-1 and TRBJ1-1, with no clear D. The CDR3 runs 11 residues. CDR1 DFQATT and CDR2 SNEGSKA come from the germline V gene (reference sequence). The V end lost 6 bases, the J end lost 3 bases, and 8 bases lay between the germline ends. Written as DNA, the CDR3 is TGCAGTGCAAGCGGGGACACTGAAGCTTTCTTT. Translated: CSASGDTEAFF.

This sequence joins TRBV20-1 and TRBJ1-5; D remains ambiguous. CDR3 length: 12 amino acids. The V end lost 4 bases, the J end lost 1 base, and 5 bases lay between the germline ends. The germline V gene has CDR1 DFQATT and CDR2 SNEGSKA (reference sequence). CDR3 in DNA: TGCAGTGCTACGACGAGCAATCAGCCCCAGCATTTT. Its protein is CSATTSNQPQHF.

This clonotype was seen at least ten times. CDR3 amino acids: CAISGAGLDSNQPQHF. The CDR3 DNA reads as TGTGCCATCAGTGGGGCAGGGTTAGATAGCAATCAGCCCCAGCATTTT. This rearrangement joins TRBV10-3 to TRBJ1-5, with D tentatively TRBD1 (5 bases). The germline V and J ends were trimmed by 4 bases and 0 bases, with 13 bases remaining between them. Looked up from germline, CDR1 is ENHRY and CDR2 is SYGVKD. This CDR3 region has 16 residues.

This clonotype was found many times. This chain joins TRBV7-2 and TRBJ2-1; D not certain. Germline V CDR1 and CDR2: SGHTA, FQGNSA. V gave up 0 bases and J gave up 8 bases, with 11 bases separating them. The CDR3 covers 14 residues. The CDR3 DNA reads TGTGCCAGCAGCTTAGCGGTCTCCCCCGATGAGCAGTTCTTC. Its protein product is CASSLAVSPDEQFF.

As to this clonotype: This may be a read error, as it is one base from a much larger clone. V gene TRBV7-2 combines with J gene TRBJ2-1; D may match TRBD1 or TRBD2 (5 bases each). Matching the DNA end better, TRBJ2-7 makes the J call doubtful. The germline gives CDR1 SGHTA, CDR2 FQGNSA. The CDR3 loop spans 15 amino acids. The CDR3: CASSLAGPTYNEQYF. CDR3 DNA: TGTGCCAGCAGCTTAGCGGGACCAACCTACAATGAGCAGTACTTC.

There are many counts of this clonotype. J is TRBJ1-1 and V is TRBV18; D is possibly TRBD1 (5 bases). Trimming took 5 bases from V and 4 from J, leaving 17 bases between them. The CDR3 is made up of 15 amino acids. Germline CDR1 is KGHSH and CDR2 is LQKENI. The CDR3 DNA follows: TGTGCCAGCTCATCAAGCTTCGGGGGAGGCACTGAAGCTTTCTTT. Translation: CASSSSFGGGTEAFF.

This clonotype was picked up many times. The chain couples TRBV28 to TRBJ1-4, with D possibly being TRBD1 (5 bases). The CDR3 contains 13 residues. The ends were cut back, 7 bases at V and 8 bases at J, with 14 bases in the middle. Germline V gives CDR1 MDHEN, CDR2 SYDVKM. CDR3 amino acids: CASNGGGREKLFF. The CDR3 DNA is TGTGCCAGCAACGGGGGAGGCCGCGAAAAACTGTTTTTT. The whole variable domain, remainder taken from reference TRBV28 and TRBJ1-4, is DVKVTQSSRYLVKRTGEKVFLECVQDMDHENMFWYRQDPGLGLRLIYFSYDVKMKEKGDIPEGYSVSREKKERFSLILESASTNQTSMYLCASNGGGREKLFFGSGTQLSVL.

The chain links TRBV10-3 to TRBJ1-2; no definite D call. V lost 2 bases and J lost 3, with 4 bases in between. Germline V gives CDR1 ENHRY, CDR2 SYGVKD. This CDR3 has 12 residues. This CDR3 reads CAISEQDYGYTF. Written as DNA, the CDR3 is TGTGCCATCAGTGAGCAGGACTATGGCTACACCTTC.

This clonotype was picked up many times. The genes are TRBV30 and TRBJ2-2, with TRBD2 identical over 9 bases. V lost 1 base, J lost 6 bases, and 9 bases stayed unmatched. CDR3 size: 16 residues. Germline V lookup: CDR1 GTSNPN, CDR2 SVGIG (reference sequence). Here the CDR3 DNA reads TGTGCCTGGAGTGCGGCGGGGGGGCAAACTGCCGGGGAGCTGTTTTTT. This sequence encodes CAWSAAGGQTAGELFF.

This clonotype was observed at least ten times. This rearrangement joins TRBV6-2 or TRBV6-3 to TRBJ2-1, with 9 bases identical to TRBD2. V trimming: 2 bases; J trimming: 4 bases; junction bases outside the gene matches: 9. CDR1 is MNHEY, CDR2 SVGEGT, per germline. CDR3 length: 17 amino acids. The CDR3 DNA reads as TGTGCCAGCAGTTACAGAAGCGGGGGGATTAATTACAATGAGCAGTTCTTC. Amino acids: CASSYRSGGINYNEQFF.

This clonotype was detected many times. The CDR3 DNA follows: TGTGCCAGCAGCTTAAGACCCGGGACAGGGGCACCCCTCCACTTT. This gives the protein CASSLRPGTGAPLHF. The chain carries TRBV7-8 and TRBJ1-6; the match to TRBD1 covers 10 bases. CDR3 length: 15 residues. Germline loops: CDR1 SGHVS, CDR2 FQNEAQ. V lost 2 bases, J lost 11 bases, and 6 bases stayed unmatched.

This clonotype was counted ten times or more. The chain combines TRBV7-2 with TRBJ2-1; 13 bases match TRBD2. The trim removed 5 bases at V and 5 bases at J, leaving 3 bases unmatched. This CDR3 has 15 residues. Germline CDR1 SGHTA, CDR2 FQGNSA. The CDR3 DNA reads TGTGCCAGCAGCCTACTAGCGGGGGGGCACAATGAGCAGTTCTTC. Translating it yields CASSLLAGGHNEQFF.

This clonotype came up many times. The rearrangement uses TRBV20-1 and TRBJ1-1, with D tentatively TRBD1 (5 bases). There are 15 residues in the CDR3. Germline values: CDR1 DFQATT, CDR2 SNEGSKA (reference sequence). Trimming removed 0 bases from V and 3 bases from J, with 14 bases in between. The CDR3 DNA sequence: TGCAGTGCTAGAGACTCTAGGGGTGGCGACACTGAAGCTTTCTTT. This translates into CSARDSRGGDTEAFF.

This clonotype was observed many times. The chain recombines TRBV6-2 or TRBV6-3 with TRBJ2-2; 7 nucleotides match TRBD1. The V gene's germline CDR1 is MNHEY and CDR2 SVGEGT. Trimming at V came to 0 bases and at J to 4 bases, leaving 2 bases not matched to a gene. The CDR3 is 15 amino acids. This CDR3 is CASSYSAGGTGELFF. The CDR3, as DNA: TGTGCCAGCAGTTACTCCGCAGGGGGCACCGGGGAGCTGTTTTTT.

In this sample, this clonotype turned up many times. The rearrangement links TRBV24-1 to TRBJ2-5, with D perhaps TRBD2 (6 bases). Germline CDR1 is KGHDR and CDR2 is SFDVKD. The CDR3 covers 15 residues. Trimming pared 4 bases from V and 1 base from J, leaving 12 bases between. This chain's CDR3 is CATSDLEGTQETQYF. CDR3 nucleotides: TGTGCCACCAGTGACCTGGAGGGGACCCAAGAGACCCAGTACTTC.

At least ten counts were recorded for this clonotype. V usage is TRBV11-1 and J usage is TRBJ2-1, with unresolved D. The V end lost 5 bases, the J end lost 0 bases, and 14 bases lay between the germline ends. The CDR3 runs to 16 residues. Germline CDR1 and CDR2: SGHAT and FQDESV (reference sequence). The CDR3 is CASSHTAESSYNEQFF. As DNA, the CDR3 is TGTGCCAGCAGCCATACGGCAGAGAGCTCCTACAATGAGCAGTTCTTC. The whole variable domain, filled in from reference TRBV11-1 and TRBJ2-1, reads EAEVAQSPRYKITEKSQAVAFWCDPISGHATLYWYRQILGQGPELLVQFQDESVVDDSQLPKDRFSAERLKGVDSTLKIQPAELGDSAMYLCASSHTAESSYNEQFFGPGTRLTVL.

This clonotype came up many times. The chain joins TRBV28 to TRBJ2-1; 11 nucleotides line up with TRBD2. CDR1 and CDR2 from the germline V gene are MDHEN and SYDVKM. This CDR3 is 18 amino acids long. With 4 bases clipped from V and 6 bases from J, the junction kept 14 bases outside the gene matches. The CDR3 coding sequence is TGTGCCAGCAGTTCCAGGCACCGGCTAGCGGGGGGCCTCAATGAGCAGTTCTTC. Protein sequence: CASSSRHRLAGGLNEQFF.

J is TRBJ2-3 and V is TRBV7-9; tentative D call: TRBD2 (5 bases). The germline gives CDR1 SEHNR, CDR2 FQNEAQ (reference sequence). CDR3 length: 12 amino acids. The V end lost 5 bases, the J end lost 9 bases, and 12 bases lay between the germline ends. The CDR3 DNA follows: TGTGCCAGCAGCCGAGGTGAGGGCACGCAGTATTTT. It specifies CASSRGEGTQYF.

This clonotype was seen only a few times. The CDR3 spells CASRTGTNTGELFF. CDR3 DNA: TGTGCCAGCAGGACCGGGACTAACACCGGGGAGCTGTTTTTT. This sequence joins TRBV25-1 and TRBJ2-2, with D perhaps TRBD2 (6 bases). This CDR3 region has 14 residues. Between the trimmed V and J ends, which lost 6 bases and 2 bases, there was a span of 10 bases. The germline CDR1 and CDR2 sequences are MGHDK and SYGVNS. The full variable domain, in which reference TRBV25-1 and TRBJ2-2 provide the parts outside the CDR3, is EADIYQTPRYLVIGTGKKITLECSQTMGHDKMYWYQQDPGMELHLIHYSYGVNSTEKGDLSSESTVSRIRTEHFPLTLESARPSHTSQYLCASRTGTNTGELFFGEGSRLTVL.

This clonotype was seen repeatedly, ten times or more. The chain couples TRBV4-1 to TRBJ2-7; D unresolved. The CDR3 consists of 15 residues. The germline V gene encodes CDR1 MGHRA and CDR2 YSYEKL. The ends were cut back, 4 bases at V and 1 base at J, with 14 bases in the middle. The CDR3 nucleotides are TGCGCCAGCAGCCTTGTCCAAATGGGGTCCTACGAGCAGTACTTC. Its translation: CASSLVQMGSYEQYF.

This clonotype has at least ten counts. This chain joins TRBV5-1 and TRBJ2-5, with D unresolved. Germline values: CDR1 SGHRS, CDR2 YFSETQ. With 0 bases removed from V and 1 base from J, the gap between germline ends came to 10 bases. The CDR3 has 15 amino acids. The CDR3 nucleotides read TGCGCCAGCAGCTTGGGAGGTGGGTCCCAAGAGACCCAGTACTTC. Translating gives CASSLGGGSQETQYF. The whole variable domain, remainder taken from reference TRBV5-1 and TRBJ2-5, is KAGVTQTPRYLIKTRGQQVTLSCSPISGHRSVSWYQQTPGQGLQFLFEYFSETQRNKGNFPGRFSGRQFSNSRSEMNVSTLELGDSALYLCASSLGGGSQETQYFGPGTRLLVL.

This clonotype was picked up many times. This CDR3 reads CASSEYVAAMNTEAFF. The CDR3 DNA sequence: TGTGCCAGCAGTGAATATGTCGCAGCCATGAACACTGAAGCTTTCTTT. The chain recombines TRBV6-1 with TRBJ1-1; D unresolved. With 2 bases removed from V and 0 bases from J, the gap between germline ends came to 13 bases. The CDR3 spans 16 residues. CDR1 and CDR2 from the germline V gene are MNHNS and SASEGT.

This clonotype was seen a few times. The chain combines TRBV12-3 or TRBV12-4 with TRBJ2-3; perhaps TRBD2 as D (7 bases). CDR3 length equals 15 residues. V gave up 3 bases and J gave up 4 bases, with 14 bases separating them. CDR3 region: CASSFEGGPADTQYF. The DNA of the CDR3 is TGTGCCAGCAGTTTTGAGGGGGGGCCAGCAGATACGCAGTATTTT.

The table lists this clonotype with many counts. The rearrangement joins TRBV20-1 to TRBJ2-7; 7 bases are a match to TRBD1. The trim removed 1 base at V and 5 bases at J, leaving 11 bases unmatched. Germline CDR1 DFQATT, CDR2 SNEGSKA (reference sequence). The CDR3 length is 15 residues. CDR3 bases: TGCAGTGCTAGAGGGTTCCGGGACAGCCTTAACGAGCAGTACTTC. This sequence encodes CSARGFRDSLNEQYF.

This clonotype appeared many times. The chain couples TRBV7-2 to TRBJ2-1; the D gene is possibly TRBD1 (6 bases). The CDR3 spans 13 residues. V lost 5 bases to trimming and J lost 6 bases, with 11 bases between them. Germline V gene lookup returns CDR1 SGHTA and CDR2 FQGNSA. The CDR3 DNA sequence: TGTGCCAGCAGCGAGACAGGTCGCAATGAGCAGTTCTTC. This sequence encodes CASSETGRNEQFF.